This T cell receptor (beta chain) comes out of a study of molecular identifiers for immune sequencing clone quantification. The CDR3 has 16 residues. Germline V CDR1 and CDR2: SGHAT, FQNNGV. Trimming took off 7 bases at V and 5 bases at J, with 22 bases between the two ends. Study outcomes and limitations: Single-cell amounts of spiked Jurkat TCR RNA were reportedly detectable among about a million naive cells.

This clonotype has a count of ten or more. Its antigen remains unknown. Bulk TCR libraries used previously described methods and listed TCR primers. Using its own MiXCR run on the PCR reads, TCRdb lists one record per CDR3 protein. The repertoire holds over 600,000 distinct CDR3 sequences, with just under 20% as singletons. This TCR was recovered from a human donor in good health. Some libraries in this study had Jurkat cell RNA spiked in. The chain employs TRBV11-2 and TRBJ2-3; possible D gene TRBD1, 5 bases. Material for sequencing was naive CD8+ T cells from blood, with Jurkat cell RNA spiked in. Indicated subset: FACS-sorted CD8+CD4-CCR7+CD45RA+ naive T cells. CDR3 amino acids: CASTFSVTPGQDTQYF. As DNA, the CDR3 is TGTGCCAGCACCTTCTCTGTTACGCCAGGGCAAGATACGCAGTATTTT.